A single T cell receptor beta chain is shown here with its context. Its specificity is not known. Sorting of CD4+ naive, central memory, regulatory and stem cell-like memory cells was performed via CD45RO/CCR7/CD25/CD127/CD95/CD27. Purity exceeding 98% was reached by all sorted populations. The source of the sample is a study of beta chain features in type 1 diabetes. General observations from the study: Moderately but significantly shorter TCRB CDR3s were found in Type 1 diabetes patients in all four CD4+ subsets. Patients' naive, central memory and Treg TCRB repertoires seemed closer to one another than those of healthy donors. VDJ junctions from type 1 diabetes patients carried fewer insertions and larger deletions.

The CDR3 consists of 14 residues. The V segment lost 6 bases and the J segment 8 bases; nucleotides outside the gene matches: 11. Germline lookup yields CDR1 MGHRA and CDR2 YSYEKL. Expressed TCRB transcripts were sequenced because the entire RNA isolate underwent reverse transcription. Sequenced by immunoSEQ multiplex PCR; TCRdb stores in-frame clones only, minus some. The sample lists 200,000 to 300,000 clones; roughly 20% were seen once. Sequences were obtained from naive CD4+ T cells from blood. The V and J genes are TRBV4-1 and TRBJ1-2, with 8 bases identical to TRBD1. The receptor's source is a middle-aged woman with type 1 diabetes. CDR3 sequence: CASRLDREGGGYTF. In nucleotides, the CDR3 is TGCGCCAGCAGGCTGGACAGGGAGGGAGGAGGCTACACCTTC.